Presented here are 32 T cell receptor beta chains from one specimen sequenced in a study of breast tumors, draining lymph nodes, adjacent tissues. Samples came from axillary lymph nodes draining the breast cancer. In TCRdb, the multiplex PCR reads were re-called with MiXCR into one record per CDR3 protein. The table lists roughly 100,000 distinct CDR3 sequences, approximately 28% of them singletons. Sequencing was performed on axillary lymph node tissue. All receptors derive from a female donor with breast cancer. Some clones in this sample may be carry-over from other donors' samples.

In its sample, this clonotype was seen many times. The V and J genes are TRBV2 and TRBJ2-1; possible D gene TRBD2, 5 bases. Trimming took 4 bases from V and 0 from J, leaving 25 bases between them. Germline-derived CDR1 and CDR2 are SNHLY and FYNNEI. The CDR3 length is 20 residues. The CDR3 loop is CASSVISSGLGSSSYNEQFF. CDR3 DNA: TGTGCCAGCAGTGTTATATCGAGCGGACTGGGCAGCAGCTCCTACAATGAGCAGTTCTTC. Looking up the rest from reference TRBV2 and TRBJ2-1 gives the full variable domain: EPEVTQTPSHQVTQMGQEVILRCVPISNHLYFYWYRQILGQKVEFLVSFYNNEISEKSEIFDDQFSVERPDGSNFTLKIRSTKLEDSAMYFCASSVISSGLGSSSYNEQFFGPGTRLTVL.

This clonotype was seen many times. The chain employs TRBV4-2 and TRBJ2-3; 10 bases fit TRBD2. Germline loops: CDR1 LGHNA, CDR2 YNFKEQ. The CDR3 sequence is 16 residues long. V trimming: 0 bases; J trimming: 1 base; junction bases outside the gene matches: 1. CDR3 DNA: TGTGCCAGCAGCCAAGATCTAGCGGGGGGCACAGATACGCAGTATTTT. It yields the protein CASSQDLAGGTDTQYF.

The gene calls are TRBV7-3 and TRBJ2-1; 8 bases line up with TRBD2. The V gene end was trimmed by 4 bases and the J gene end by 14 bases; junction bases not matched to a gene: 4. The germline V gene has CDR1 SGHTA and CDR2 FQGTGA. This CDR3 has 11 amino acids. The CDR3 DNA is TGTGCCAGCAGCTCCGGGAGGGCGAAGTTCTTC. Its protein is CASSSGRAKFF.

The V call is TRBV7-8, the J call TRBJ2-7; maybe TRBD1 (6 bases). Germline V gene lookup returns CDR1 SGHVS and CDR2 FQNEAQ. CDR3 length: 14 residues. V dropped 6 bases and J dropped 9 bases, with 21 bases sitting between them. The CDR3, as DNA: TGTGCCAGCAGTCTGGTGAGGGGGACGAGCGGGCAGTACTTC. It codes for CASSLVRGTSGQYF.

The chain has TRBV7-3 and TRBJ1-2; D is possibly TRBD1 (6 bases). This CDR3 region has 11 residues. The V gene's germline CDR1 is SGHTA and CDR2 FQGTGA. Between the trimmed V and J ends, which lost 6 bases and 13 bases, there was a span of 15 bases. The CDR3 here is CASSRGVRCTF. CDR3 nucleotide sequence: TGTGCCAGCAGTAGGGGGGTAAGGTGCACCTTC.

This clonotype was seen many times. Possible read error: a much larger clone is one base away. In DNA, the CDR3 is TGTGCCAGCAGTTTCGACAGTTGGGGGACCCAGTACTTC. Its translation is CASSFDSWGTQYF. The rearrangement uses TRBV12-3 or TRBV12-4 and TRBJ2-5, with D possibly TRBD1 on 5 matching bases. The ends were cut back, 3 bases at V and 7 bases at J, with 12 bases in the middle. The length of the CDR3 is 13 residues.

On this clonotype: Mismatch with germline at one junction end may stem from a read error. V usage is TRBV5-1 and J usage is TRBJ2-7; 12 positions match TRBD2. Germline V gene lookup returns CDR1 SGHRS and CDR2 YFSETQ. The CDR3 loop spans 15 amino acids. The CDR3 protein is CASSSRTSGAYEQYF. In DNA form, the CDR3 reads TGCGCCAGCAGCAGCAGGACTAGCGGGGCCTACGAACAGTACTTC.

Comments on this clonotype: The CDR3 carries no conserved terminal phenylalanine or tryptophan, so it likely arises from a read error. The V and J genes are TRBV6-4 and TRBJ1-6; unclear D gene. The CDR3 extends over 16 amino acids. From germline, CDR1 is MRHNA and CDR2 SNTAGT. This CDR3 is CASSEPGPNYNSPLHL. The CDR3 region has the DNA TGTGCCAGCAGTGAACCGGGCCCCAACTATAATTCGCCCCTCCACCTT.

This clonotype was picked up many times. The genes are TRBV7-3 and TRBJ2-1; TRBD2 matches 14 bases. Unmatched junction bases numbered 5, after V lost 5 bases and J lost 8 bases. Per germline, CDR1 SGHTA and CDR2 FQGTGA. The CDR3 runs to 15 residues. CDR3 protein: CASSAGLAGGYEQFF. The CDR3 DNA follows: TGTGCCAGCAGCGCAGGACTAGCGGGGGGCTATGAGCAGTTCTTC.

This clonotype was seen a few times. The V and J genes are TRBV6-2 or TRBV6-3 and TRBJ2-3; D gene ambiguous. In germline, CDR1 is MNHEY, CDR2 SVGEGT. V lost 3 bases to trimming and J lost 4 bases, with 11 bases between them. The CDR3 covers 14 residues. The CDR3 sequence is CASSYSGSADTQYF. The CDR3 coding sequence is TGTGCCAGCAGTTATTCTGGGTCGGCAGATACGCAGTATTTT.

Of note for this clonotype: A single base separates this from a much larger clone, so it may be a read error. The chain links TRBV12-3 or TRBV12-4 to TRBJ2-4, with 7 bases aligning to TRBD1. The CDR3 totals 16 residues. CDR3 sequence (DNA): TGTGCCAGCAGTGCGACAGGGACCTCGACCAAAAACAGTCAGTACTTC. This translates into CASSATGTSTKNSQYF.

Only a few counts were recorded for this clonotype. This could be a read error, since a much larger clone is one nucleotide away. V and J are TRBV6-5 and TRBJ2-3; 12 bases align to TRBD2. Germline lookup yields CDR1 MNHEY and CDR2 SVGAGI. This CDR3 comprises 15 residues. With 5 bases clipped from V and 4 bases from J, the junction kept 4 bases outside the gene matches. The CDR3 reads CASSPSGRAADTQYF. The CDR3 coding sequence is TGTGCCAGCAGTCCTAGCGGGAGGGCCGCAGATACGCAGTATTTT.

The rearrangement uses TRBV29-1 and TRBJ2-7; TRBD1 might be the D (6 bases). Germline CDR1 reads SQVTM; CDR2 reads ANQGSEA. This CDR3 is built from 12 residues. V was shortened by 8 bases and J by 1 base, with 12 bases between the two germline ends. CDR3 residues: CSLVQGSYEQYF. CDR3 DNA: TGCAGCTTGGTACAGGGTTCCTACGAGCAGTACTTC.

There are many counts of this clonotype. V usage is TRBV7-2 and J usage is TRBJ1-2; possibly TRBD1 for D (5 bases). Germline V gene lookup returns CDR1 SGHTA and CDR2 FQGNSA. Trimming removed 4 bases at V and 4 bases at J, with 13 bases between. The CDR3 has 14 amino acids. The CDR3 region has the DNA TGTGCCAGCAGCTCGTCGGGAGGGACCTATGGCTACACCTTC. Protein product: CASSSSGGTYGYTF.

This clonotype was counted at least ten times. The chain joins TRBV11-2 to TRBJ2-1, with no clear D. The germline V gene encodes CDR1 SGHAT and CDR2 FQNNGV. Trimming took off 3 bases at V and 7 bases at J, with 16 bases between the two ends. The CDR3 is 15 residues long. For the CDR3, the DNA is TGTGCCAGCAGCTTCTTCTGGCGCTCCCTGAATGAGCAGTTCTTC. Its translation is CASSFFWRSLNEQFF.

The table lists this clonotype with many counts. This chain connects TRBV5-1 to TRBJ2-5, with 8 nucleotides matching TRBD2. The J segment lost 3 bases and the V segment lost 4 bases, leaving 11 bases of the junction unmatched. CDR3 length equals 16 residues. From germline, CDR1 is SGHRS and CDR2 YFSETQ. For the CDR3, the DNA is TGCGCCAGCAGCCCTTCATGGCCAGCGGGAGAAGAGACCCAGTACTTC. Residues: CASSPSWPAGEETQYF.

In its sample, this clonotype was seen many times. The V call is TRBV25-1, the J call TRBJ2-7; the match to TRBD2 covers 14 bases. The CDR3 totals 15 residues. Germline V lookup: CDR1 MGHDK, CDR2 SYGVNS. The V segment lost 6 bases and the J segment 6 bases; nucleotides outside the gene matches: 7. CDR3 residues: CASSMGLAGEREQYF. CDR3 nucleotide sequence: TGTGCCAGCAGCATGGGACTAGCGGGAGAGCGCGAGCAGTACTTC.

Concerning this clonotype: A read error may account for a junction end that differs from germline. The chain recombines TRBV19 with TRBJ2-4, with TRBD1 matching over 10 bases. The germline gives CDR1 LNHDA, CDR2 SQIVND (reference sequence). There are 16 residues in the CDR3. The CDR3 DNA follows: TGTGCCAGTAGTAGAGGACAGGGGGTCGCCAAAACCATTCAGTACTTC. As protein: CASSRGQGVAKTIQYF.

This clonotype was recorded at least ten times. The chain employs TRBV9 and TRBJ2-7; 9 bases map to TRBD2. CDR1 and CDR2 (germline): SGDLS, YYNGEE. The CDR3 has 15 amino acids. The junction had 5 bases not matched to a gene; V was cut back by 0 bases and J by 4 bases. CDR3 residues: CASSVGLADLYEQYF. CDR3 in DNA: TGTGCCAGCAGCGTAGGACTAGCGGATTTATACGAGCAGTACTTC.

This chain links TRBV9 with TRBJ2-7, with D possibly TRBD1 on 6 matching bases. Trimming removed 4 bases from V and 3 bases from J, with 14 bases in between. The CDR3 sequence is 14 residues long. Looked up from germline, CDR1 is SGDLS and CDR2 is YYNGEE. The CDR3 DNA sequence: TGTGCCAGCAGCCTGAGGACAGATAGCTACGAGCAGTACTTC. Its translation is CASSLRTDSYEQYF.

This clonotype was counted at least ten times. The CDR3 spells CASSPEQGYEQYF. The CDR3 DNA is TGTGCCAGCTCACCGGAGCAGGGCTACGAGCAGTACTTC. The chain uses TRBV18 and TRBJ2-7; a possible D gene is TRBD1 (5 bases). The CDR3 totals 13 residues. Germline V gene lookup returns CDR1 KGHSH and CDR2 LQKENI. Trimming cost V 3 bases and J 3 bases, with 9 bases left between them.

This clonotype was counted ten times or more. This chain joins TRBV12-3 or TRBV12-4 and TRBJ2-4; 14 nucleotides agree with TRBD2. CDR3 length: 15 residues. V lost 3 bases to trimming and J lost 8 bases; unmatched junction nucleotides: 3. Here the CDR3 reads CASSLTSGGDYIQYF. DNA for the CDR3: TGTGCCAGCAGTTTGACTAGCGGGGGGGATTACATTCAGTACTTC.

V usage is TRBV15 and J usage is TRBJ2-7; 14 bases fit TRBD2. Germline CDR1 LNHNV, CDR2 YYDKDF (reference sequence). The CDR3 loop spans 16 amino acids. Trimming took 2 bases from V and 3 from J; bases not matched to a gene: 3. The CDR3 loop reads CATSRMGTSGSYEQYF. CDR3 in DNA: TGTGCCACCAGCAGAATGGGGACTAGCGGGAGCTACGAGCAGTACTTC. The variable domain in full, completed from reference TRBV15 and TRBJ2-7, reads DAMVIQNPRYQVTQFGKPVTLSCSQTLNHNVMYWYQQKSSQAPKLLFHYYDKDFNNEADTPDNFQSRRPNTSFCFLDIRSPGLGDTAMYLCATSRMGTSGSYEQYFGPGTRLTVT.

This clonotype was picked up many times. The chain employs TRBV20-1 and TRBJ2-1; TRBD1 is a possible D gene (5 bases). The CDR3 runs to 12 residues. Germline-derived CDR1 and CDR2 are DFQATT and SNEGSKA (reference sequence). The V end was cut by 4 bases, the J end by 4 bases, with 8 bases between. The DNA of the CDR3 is TGCAGTGCTACCCAGGGTTACAATGAGCAGTTCTTC. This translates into CSATQGYNEQFF.

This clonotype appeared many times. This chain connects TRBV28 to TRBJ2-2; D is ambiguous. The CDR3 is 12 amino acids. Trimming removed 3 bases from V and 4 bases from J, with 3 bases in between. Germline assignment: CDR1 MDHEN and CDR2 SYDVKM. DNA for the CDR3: TGTGCCAGCAGTTTTATCACCGGGGAGCTGTTTTTT. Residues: CASSFITGELFF.

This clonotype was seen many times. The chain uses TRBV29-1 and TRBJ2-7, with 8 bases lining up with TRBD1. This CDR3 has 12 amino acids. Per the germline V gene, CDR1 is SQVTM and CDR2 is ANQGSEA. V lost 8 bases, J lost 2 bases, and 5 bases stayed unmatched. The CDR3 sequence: CSIGQGTYEQYF. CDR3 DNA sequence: TGCAGCATCGGACAGGGAACCTACGAGCAGTACTTC.

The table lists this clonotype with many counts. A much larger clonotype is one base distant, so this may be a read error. CDR3 sequence (DNA): TGTGCCAGCAGCGTATCAGGGACTCCCTACGAGCAGTCCTTC. It encodes CASSVSGTPYEQSF. The chain couples TRBV9 to TRBJ2-7; TRBD2 is a possible D gene (6 bases). The CDR3 sequence is 14 residues long. Germline CDR1 reads SGDLS; CDR2 reads YYNGEE.

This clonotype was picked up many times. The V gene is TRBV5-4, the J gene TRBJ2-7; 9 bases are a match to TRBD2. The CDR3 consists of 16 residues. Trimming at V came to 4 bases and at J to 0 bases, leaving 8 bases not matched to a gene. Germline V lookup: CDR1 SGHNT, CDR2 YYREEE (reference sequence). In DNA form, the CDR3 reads TGTGCCAGCAGCGGGGGTCTAGCGGGGAGCTCCTACGAGCAGTACTTC. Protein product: CASSGGLAGSSYEQYF. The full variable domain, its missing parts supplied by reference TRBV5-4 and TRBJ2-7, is ETGVTQSPTHLIKTRGQQVTLRCSSQSGHNTVSWYQQALGQGPQFIFQYYREEENGRGNFPPRFSGLQFPNYSSELNVNALELDDSALYLCASSGGLAGSSYEQYFGPGTRLTVT.

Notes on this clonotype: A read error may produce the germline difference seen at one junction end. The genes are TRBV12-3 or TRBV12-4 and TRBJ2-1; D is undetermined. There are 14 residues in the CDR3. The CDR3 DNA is TGTGCCAGCAGTTCCCGGGCCCGGCTCGATGAGCAGCTCTTC. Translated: CASSSRARLDEQLF.

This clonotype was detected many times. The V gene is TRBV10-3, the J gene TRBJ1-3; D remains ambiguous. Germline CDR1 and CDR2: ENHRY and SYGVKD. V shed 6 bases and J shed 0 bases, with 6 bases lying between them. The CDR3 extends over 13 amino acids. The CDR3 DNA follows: TGTGCCATCAGCCTCAGCTCTGGAAACACCATATATTTT. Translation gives CAISLSSGNTIYF.

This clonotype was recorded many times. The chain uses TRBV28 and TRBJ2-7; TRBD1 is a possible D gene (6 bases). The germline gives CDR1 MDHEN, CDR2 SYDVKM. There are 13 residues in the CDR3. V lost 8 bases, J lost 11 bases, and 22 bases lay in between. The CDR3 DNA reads TGTGCCAGCCACCAGGGGTTGGACGAGAAAAAGTACTTC. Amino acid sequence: CASHQGLDEKKYF.

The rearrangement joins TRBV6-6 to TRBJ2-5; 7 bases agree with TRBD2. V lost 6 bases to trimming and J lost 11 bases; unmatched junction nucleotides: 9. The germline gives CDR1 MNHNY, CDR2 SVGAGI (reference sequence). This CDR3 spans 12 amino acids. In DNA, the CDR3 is TGTGCCAGCAGCCCAGAAGGGAGGGTTCAGTACTTC. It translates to CASSPEGRVQYF.